This is a list of T cell receptor beta chains from one sample in a study of blood T cell repertoires in COVID-19. Libraries were prepared by immunoSEQ multiplex PCR; TCRdb keeps only in-frame clonotypes and omits some of them. In the table there are roughly 290,000 clones, around four fifths of which are singletons. Sequencing used peripheral blood. All receptors come from a woman aged 45-59 years with active or convalescent COVID-19. Each CDR3 is given with its conserved first and last residue. Fields, in order: D gene, V gene, clone size, J gene, CDR3 DNA, CDR3 protein. The D gene is left open where the match is weak. Rows give clone size only sometimes, using once, few, many, or a class for an expanded clone.

D: .
V: TRBV5-1
size: .
J: TRBJ2-1
DNA: TGCGCCAGCAGCTTATCGACGGGAGTTCGCTACAATGAGCAGTTCTTC
CDR3: CASSLSTGVRYNEQFF

D: .
V: TRBV5-4
size: .
J: TRBJ1-2
DNA: TGTGCCAGCAGCTTAAGGCGAACCTACCGGGGGGATAACTATGGCTACACCTTC
CDR3: CASSLRRTYRGDNYGYTF

D: .
V: TRBV19
size: .
J: TRBJ1-1
DNA: TGTGCCAGTAGTATAGTCGACAGTGAAGCTTTCTTT
CDR3: CASSIVDSEAFF

D: TRBD2
V: TRBV5-1
size: many
J: TRBJ2-7
DNA: TGCGCCAGCAGCCCGGGGACTAGCCGCGACGAGCAGTACTTC
CDR3: CASSPGTSRDEQYF

D: TRBD1
V: TRBV5-5
size: .
J: TRBJ2-5
DNA: TGTGCCAGCAGCTTGGATAGGGGGCGAATACAAGAGACCCAGTACTTC
CDR3: CASSLDRGRIQETQYF

D: TRBD2
V: TRBV6-5
size: many
J: TRBJ2-3
DNA: TGTGCCAGCAGAGAGACTAGCGGGAACACAGATACGCAGTATTTT
CDR3: CASRETSGNTDTQYF

D: .
V: TRBV6-2/TRBV6-3
size: .
J: TRBJ1-2
DNA: TGTGCCAGCAGTTACTCGGGAGACTATGGCTACACCTTC
CDR3: CASSYSGDYGYTF

D: .
V: TRBV6-5
size: .
J: TRBJ2-7
DNA: TGTGCCAGCAGCACAGGGGAGGACGACGAGCAGTACTTC
CDR3: CASSTGEDDEQYF

D: TRBD2
V: TRBV7-2
size: few
J: TRBJ2-5
DNA: TGTGCCAGCAGCTTAGCGCAACTAGCGGGAGGGGTAACCCACCAAGAGACCCAGTACTTC
CDR3: CASSLAQLAGGVTHQETQYF

D: .
V: TRBV6-4
size: .
J: TRBJ1-2
DNA: TGTGCCAGCAGTGACCAGCCTGGGCTGGGCTATGGCTACACCTTC
CDR3: CASSDQPGLGYGYTF

D: TRBD2
V: TRBV5-1
size: .
J: TRBJ2-3
DNA: TGCGCCAGCAGCCCCGTCGGCCCGGGACTAGGGACAGATACGCAGTATTTT
CDR3: CASSPVGPGLGTDTQYF

D: .
V: TRBV5-5
size: .
J: TRBJ2-7
DNA: TGTGCCAGCAGCTTGGCCAGGATTAGCTCCTACGAGCAGTACTTC
CDR3: CASSLARISSYEQYF

D: .
V: TRBV12-3/TRBV12-4
size: .
J: TRBJ1-2
DNA: TGTGCCAGCAGTTTAGGGGCCTATGGCTACACCTTC
CDR3: CASSLGAYGYTF

D: TRBD1
V: TRBV30
size: .
J: TRBJ1-2
DNA: TGTGCCTGGAATAGCGGGACAGGGTATGGCTACACCTTC
CDR3: CAWNSGTGYGYTF

D: TRBD1
V: TRBV18
size: .
J: TRBJ2-3
DNA: TGTGCCAGCTCACCGTTCGGGACAGGGAGCACAGATACGCAGTATTTT
CDR3: CASSPFGTGSTDTQYF

D: .
V: TRBV19
size: once
J: TRBJ1-2
DNA: TGTGCCACCCAGCGCCGGGACTATGGCTACACCTTC
CDR3: CATQRRDYGYTF

D: TRBD2
V: TRBV16
size: .
J: TRBJ2-3
DNA: TGTGCCAGCAGCCCAGGACTAGCGGGATTGGATACGCAGTATTTT
CDR3: CASSPGLAGLDTQYF

D: TRBD1
V: TRBV6-6
size: .
J: TRBJ2-7
DNA: TGTGCCAGCAGTTATCCGGGACAGTCCGACGAGCAGTACTTC
CDR3: CASSYPGQSDEQYF

D: TRBD1
V: TRBV5-8
size: .
J: TRBJ2-5
DNA: TGTGCCAGCACCCAGACAGGGGAAGAGACCCAGTACTTC
CDR3: CASTQTGEETQYF

D: .
V: TRBV6-1
size: .
J: TRBJ2-1
DNA: TGTGCCAGCAGTGAATACGGGTATACCTACAATGAGCAGTTCTTC
CDR3: CASSEYGYTYNEQFF

D: TRBD1
V: TRBV28
size: .
J: TRBJ1-6
DNA: TGTGCCAGCAGCCAGGACAGGGCGAGGTCACCCCTCCACTTT
CDR3: CASSQDRARSPLHF

D: .
V: TRBV7-9
size: .
J: TRBJ1-1
DNA: TGTGCCAGCAGCTCGGGGGGGATCACTGAAGCTTTCTTT
CDR3: CASSSGGITEAFF